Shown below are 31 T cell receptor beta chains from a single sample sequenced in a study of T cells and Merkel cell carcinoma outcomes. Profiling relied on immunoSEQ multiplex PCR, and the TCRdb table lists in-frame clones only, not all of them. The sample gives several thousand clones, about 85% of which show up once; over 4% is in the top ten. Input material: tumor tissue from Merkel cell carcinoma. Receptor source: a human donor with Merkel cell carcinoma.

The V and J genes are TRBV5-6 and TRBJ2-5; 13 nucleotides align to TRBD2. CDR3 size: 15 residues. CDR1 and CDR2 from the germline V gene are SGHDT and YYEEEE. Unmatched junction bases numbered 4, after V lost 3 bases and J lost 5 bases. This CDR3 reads CASSSGTSGTETQYF. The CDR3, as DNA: TGTGCCAGCAGCTCCGGGACTAGCGGGACTGAGACCCAGTACTTC.

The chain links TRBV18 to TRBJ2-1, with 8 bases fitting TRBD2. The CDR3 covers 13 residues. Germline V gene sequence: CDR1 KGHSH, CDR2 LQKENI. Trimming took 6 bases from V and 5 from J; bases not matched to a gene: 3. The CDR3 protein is CASSPGLDNEQFF. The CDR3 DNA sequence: TGTGCCAGCTCCCCGGGACTAGACAATGAGCAGTTCTTC.

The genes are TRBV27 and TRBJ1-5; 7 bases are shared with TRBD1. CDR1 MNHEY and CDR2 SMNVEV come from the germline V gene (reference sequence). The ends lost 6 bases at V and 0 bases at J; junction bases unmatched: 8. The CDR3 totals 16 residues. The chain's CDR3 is CASSHATGISNQPQHF. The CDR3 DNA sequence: TGTGCCAGCAGCCACGCGACAGGGATTAGCAATCAGCCCCAGCATTTT.

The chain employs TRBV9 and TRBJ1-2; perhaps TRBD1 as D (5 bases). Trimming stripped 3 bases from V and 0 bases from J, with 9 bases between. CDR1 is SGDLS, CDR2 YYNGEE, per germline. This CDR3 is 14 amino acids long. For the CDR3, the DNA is TGTGCCAGCAGCGAGGGGACGACTAACTATGGCTACACCTTC. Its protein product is CASSEGTTNYGYTF.

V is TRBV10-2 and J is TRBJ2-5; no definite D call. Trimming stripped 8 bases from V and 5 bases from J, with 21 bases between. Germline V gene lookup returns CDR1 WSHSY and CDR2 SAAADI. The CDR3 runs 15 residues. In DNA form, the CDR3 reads TGCGCCAGCGCAACCCTCACATCCCCCCGGGAGACCCAGTACTTC. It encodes CASATLTSPRETQYF.

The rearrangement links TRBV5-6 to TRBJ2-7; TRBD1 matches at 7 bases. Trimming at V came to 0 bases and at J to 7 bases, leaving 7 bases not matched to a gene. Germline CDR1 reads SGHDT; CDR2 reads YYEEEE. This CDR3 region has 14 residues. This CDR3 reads CASSLGDRVREQYF. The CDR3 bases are TGTGCCAGCAGCTTGGGGGACAGAGTACGGGAGCAGTACTTC.

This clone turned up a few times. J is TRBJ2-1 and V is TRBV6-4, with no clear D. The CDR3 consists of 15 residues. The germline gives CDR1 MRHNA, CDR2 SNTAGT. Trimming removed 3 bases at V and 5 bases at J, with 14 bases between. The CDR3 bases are TGTGCCAGCAGTGAGGTCTCCTACGAGAACAATGAGCAGTTCTTC. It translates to CASSEVSYENNEQFF.

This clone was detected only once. The CDR3 nucleotides are TGTGCCAGCAGTGAAGGACAGGTTTACTATGGCTACACCTTC. Translated, it gives CASSEGQVYYGYTF. This chain uses TRBV6-1 with TRBJ1-2; D is possibly TRBD1 (6 bases). Trimming stripped 1 base from V and 3 bases from J, with 9 bases between. Germline V gene lookup returns CDR1 MNHNS and CDR2 SASEGT. CDR3 length: 14 residues.

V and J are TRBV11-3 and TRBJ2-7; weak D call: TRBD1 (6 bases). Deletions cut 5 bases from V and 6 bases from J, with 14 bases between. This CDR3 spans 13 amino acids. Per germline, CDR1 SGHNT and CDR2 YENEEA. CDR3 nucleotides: TGTGCCAGCAGCCCAGAAGGCAGGGGCGAGCAGTACTTC. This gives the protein CASSPEGRGEQYF.

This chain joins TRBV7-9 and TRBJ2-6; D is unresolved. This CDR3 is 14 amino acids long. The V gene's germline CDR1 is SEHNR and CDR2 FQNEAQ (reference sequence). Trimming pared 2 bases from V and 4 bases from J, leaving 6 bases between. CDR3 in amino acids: CASSLSSGANVLTF. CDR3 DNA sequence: TGTGCCAGCAGCTTATCGTCAGGGGCCAACGTCCTGACTTTC.

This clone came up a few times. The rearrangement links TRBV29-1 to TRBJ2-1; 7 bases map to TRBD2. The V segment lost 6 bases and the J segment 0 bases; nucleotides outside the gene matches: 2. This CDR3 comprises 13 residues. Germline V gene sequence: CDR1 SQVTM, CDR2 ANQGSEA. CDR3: CSVAGRSYNEQFF. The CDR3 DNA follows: TGCAGCGTAGCGGGACGCTCCTACAATGAGCAGTTCTTC.

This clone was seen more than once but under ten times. The DNA of the CDR3 is TGTGCCAGTAGTATTCGGTCGGGAGATCAGCCCCAGCATTTT. Translating it yields CASSIRSGDQPQHF. The rearrangement links TRBV19 to TRBJ1-5, with unresolved D. The germline CDR1 and CDR2 sequences are LNHDA and SQIVND (reference sequence). CDR3 size: 14 residues. V was pared by 3 bases and J by 5 bases, with 11 bases between.

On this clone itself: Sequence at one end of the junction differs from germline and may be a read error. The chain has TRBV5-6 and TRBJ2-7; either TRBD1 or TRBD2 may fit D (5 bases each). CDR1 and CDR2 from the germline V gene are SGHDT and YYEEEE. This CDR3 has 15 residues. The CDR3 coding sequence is TGTGCCAGCAGCTTGGTTCCGGGGCCAACCTACGAGCAGTACTTT. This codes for CASSLVPGPTYEQYF. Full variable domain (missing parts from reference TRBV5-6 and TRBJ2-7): DAGVTQSPTHLIKTRGQQVTLRCSPKSGHDTVSWYQQALGQGPQFIFQYYEEEERQRGNFPDRFSGHQFPNYSSELNVNALLLGDSALYLCASSLVPGPTYEQYFGPGTRLTVT.

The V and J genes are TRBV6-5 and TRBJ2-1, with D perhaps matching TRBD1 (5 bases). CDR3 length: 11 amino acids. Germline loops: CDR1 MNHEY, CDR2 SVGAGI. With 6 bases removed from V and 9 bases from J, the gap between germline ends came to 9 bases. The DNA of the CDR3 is TGTGCCAGCAGCCAGGGCCGTGAGCAGTTCTTC. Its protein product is CASSQGREQFF.

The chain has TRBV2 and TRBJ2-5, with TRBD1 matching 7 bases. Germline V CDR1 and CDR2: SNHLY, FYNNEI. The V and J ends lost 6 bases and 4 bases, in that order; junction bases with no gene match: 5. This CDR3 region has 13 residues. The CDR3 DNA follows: TGTGCCAGCAGGTGGGACAGTGGAGAGACCCAGTACTTC. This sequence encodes CASRWDSGETQYF.

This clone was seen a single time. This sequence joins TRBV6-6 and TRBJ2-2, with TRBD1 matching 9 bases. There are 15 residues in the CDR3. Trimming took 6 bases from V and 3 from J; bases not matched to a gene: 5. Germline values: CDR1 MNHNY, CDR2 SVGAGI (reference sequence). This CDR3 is CASRRGTGYTGELFF. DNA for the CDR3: TGTGCCAGCAGACGAGGGACAGGGTACACCGGGGAGCTGTTTTTT.

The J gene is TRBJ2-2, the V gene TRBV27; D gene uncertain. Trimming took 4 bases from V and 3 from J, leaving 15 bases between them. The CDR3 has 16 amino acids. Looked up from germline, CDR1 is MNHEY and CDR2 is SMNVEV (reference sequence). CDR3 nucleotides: TGTGCCAGCAGTTCCCTAACGGTGGGGTACACCGGGGAGCTGTTTTTT. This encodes CASSSLTVGYTGELFF.

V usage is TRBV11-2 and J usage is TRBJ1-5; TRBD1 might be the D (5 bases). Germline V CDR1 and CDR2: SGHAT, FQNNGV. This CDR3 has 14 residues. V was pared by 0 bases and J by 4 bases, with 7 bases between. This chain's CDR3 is CASSLDPGNQPQHF. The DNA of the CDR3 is TGTGCCAGCAGCTTAGACCCAGGGAATCAGCCCCAGCATTTT.

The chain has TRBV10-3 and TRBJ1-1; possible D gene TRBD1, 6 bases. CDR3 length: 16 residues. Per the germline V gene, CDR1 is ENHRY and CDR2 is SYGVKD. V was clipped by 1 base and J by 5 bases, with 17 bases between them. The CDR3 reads CAISEFNDRRGTEAFF. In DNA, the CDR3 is TGTGCCATCAGTGAGTTTAACGACAGGCGGGGGACTGAAGCTTTCTTT.

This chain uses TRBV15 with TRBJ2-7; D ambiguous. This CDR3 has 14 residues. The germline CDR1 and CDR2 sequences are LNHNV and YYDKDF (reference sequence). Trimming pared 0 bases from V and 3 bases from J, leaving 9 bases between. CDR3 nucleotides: TGTGCCACCAGCAGAGATTGGCCGGACTACGAGCAGTACTTC. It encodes CATSRDWPDYEQYF.

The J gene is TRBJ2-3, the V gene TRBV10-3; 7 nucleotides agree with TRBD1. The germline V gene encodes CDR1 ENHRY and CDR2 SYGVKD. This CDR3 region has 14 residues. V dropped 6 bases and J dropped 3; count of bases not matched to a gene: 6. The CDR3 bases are TGTGCCATCAGCCTAGGGGGCGGGACAGATACGCAGTATTTT. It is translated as CAISLGGGTDTQYF.

CDR3 loop: CASSSIYNTIYF. CDR3 bases: TGTGCCAGCAGCTCCATTTATAACACCATATATTTT. The V call is TRBV7-8, the J call TRBJ1-3; no firm D call. Looked up from germline, CDR1 is SGHVS and CDR2 is FQNEAQ. V was trimmed by 4 bases and J by 7 bases, leaving 8 bases between them. The CDR3 is 12 residues long.

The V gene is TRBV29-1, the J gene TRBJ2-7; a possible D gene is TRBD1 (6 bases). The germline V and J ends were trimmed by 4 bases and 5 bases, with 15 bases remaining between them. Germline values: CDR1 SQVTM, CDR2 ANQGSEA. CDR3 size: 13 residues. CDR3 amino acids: CSVGTGSVNEQYF. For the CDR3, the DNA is TGCAGCGTTGGAACAGGGTCTGTGAACGAGCAGTACTTC.

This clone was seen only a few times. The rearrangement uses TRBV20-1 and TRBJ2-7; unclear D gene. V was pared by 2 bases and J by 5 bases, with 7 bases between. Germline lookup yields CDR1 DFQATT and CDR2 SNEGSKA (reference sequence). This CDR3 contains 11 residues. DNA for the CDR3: TGCAGTGCTAGAAACAGAAACGAGCAGTACTTC. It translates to CSARNRNEQYF.

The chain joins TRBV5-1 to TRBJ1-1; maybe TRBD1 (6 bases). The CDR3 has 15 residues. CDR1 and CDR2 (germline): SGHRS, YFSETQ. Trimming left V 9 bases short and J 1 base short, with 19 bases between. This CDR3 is CATKGGGNSNTEAFF. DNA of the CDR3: TGCGCCACCAAGGGAGGGGGAAACTCGAACACTGAAGCTTTCTTT.

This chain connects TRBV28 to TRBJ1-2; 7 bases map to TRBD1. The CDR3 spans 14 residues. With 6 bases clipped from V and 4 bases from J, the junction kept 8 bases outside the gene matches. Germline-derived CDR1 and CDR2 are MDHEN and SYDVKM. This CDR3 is CASRSGTASYGYTF. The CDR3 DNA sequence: TGTGCCAGCAGATCCGGGACAGCCTCCTATGGCTACACCTTC.

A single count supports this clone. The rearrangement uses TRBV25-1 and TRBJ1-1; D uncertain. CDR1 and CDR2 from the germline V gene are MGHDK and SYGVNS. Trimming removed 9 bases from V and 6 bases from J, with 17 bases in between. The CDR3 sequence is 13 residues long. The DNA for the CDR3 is TGTGCCAGTAGACTTCGGCCCGAAGCTGAAGCTTTCTTT. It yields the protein CASRLRPEAEAFF.

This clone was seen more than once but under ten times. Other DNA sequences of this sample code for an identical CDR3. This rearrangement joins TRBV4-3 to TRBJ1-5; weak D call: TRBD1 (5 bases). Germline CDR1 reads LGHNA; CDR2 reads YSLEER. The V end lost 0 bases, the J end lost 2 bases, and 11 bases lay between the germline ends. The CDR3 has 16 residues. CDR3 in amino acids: CASSQDLRGGNQPQHF. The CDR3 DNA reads TGCGCCAGCAGCCAAGATCTAAGGGGTGGCAATCAGCCCCAGCATTTT.

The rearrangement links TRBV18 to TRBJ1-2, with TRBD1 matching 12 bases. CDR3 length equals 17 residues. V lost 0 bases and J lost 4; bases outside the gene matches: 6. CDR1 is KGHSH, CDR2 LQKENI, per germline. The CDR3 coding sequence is TGTGCCAGCTCACCACCTTCCGGGACAGGGGGCGGCTATGGCTACACCTTC. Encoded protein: CASSPPSGTGGGYGYTF.

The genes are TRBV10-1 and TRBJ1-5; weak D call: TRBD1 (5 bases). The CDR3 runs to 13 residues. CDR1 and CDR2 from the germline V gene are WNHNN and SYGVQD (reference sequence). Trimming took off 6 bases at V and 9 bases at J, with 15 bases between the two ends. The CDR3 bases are TGCGCCAGCAGCCAAAACACAGGTGGGCCCCAGCATTTT. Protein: CASSQNTGGPQHF.

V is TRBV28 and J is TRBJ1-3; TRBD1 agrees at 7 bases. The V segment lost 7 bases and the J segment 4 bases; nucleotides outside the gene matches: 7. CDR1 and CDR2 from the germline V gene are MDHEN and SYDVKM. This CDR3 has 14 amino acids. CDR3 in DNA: TGTGCCAGCAATCCTGGGACAGCGGGAAACACCATATATTTT. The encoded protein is CASNPGTAGNTIYF.